This T cell receptor beta chain was profiled in a study of beta chain features in type 1 diabetes. As every portion of the isolated RNA was reverse transcribed, the sequencing read expressed TCRB transcripts. Measured with immunoSEQ multiplex PCR; TCRdb has only the in-frame clones, and not every one. The data show some 250,000 clones, roughly 14% seen once. Whole-study results and caveats: Researchers report that Type 1 diabetes patients had moderately but significantly shorter TCRB CDR3s across all four CD4+ subsets.

CDR1 and CDR2 (germline): SEHNR, FQNEAQ (reference sequence). CDR3 length: 15 residues. Losses at the gene ends were 3 bases for V and 6 bases for J; bases not matched to a gene: 8. In this sample, this clone turned up a few times. Its antigen is not known. This sequence joins TRBV7-9 and TRBJ2-3, with 8 positions matching TRBD1. The source is a man aged 30 to 45 with type 1 diabetes. Sequencing was done on a sample of naive CD4+ T cells from blood. The CDR3 DNA reads as TGTGCCAGCAGCTTTATGGCAGGGGGCTTTGATACGCAGTATTTT. This encodes CASSFMAGGFDTQYF.